A single sample is the source of the 5 T cell receptor beta chains below, sequenced in a study of blood T cell repertoires in COVID-19. Libraries were prepared by immunoSEQ multiplex PCR; TCRdb keeps only in-frame clonotypes and omits some of them. The sample includes about 76,000 clones, approximately 90% seen only once; the top ten take approximately 5%. The specimen was peripheral blood. The receptors stem from a human donor in a cohort sampled during active COVID-19.

V is TRBV6-2 or TRBV6-3 and J is TRBJ1-6, with 12 bases identical to TRBD1. The length of the CDR3 is 16 residues. Germline V lookup: CDR1 MNHEY, CDR2 SVGEGT. V dropped 6 bases and J dropped 10; count of bases not matched to a gene: 10. DNA of the CDR3: TGTGCCAGCAGCCTCGACTCCGGGACAGGGGGCTCACCCCTCCACTTT. Translation gives CASSLDSGTGGSPLHF.

J is TRBJ1-6 and V is TRBV5-1; 7 bases match TRBD1. This CDR3 spans 17 amino acids. V dropped 0 bases and J dropped 3; count of bases not matched to a gene: 6. Per the germline V gene, CDR1 is SGHRS and CDR2 is YFSETQ. In DNA, the CDR3 is TGCGCCAGCAGCTTGGTGACAGGGCTAGACTATAATTCACCCCTCCACTTT. Its protein product is CASSLVTGLDYNSPLHF.

The J gene is TRBJ2-4, the V gene TRBV5-5, with 7 bases lining up with TRBD1. Trimming took 5 bases from V and 8 from J; bases not matched to a gene: 16. Germline V gives CDR1 SGHKS, CDR2 YYEKEE (reference sequence). The CDR3 loop spans 16 amino acids. The CDR3 loop reads CASSHRDSPQDDIQYF. The CDR3 DNA sequence: TGTGCCAGCAGTCACCGGGACAGCCCGCAGGATGACATTCAGTACTTC.

This clone was counted between two and nine times. The CDR3 sequence is CASSQRENQPQHF. DNA for the CDR3: TGTGCCAGCAGCCAGCGGGAGAATCAGCCCCAGCATTTT. The rearrangement joins TRBV3-1 (or the pseudogene TRBV3-2) to TRBJ1-5; D gene unclear. CDR3 length: 13 amino acids. V was clipped by 3 bases and J by 4 bases, with 7 bases between them. Germline CDR1 is LGHDT and CDR2 is YNNKEL (reference sequence).

This sequence joins TRBV19 and TRBJ1-2; D call uncertain. Trimming left V 3 bases short and J 2 bases short, with 10 bases between. CDR1 is LNHDA and CDR2 is SQIVND in the germline V gene (reference sequence). The CDR3 sequence is 14 residues long. The CDR3 loop reads CASSIPGLNYGYTF. As DNA, the CDR3 is TGTGCCAGTAGTATCCCCGGACTGAACTATGGCTACACCTTC.